This T cell receptor beta chain is from a study of cytomegalovirus exposure and HLA in healthy donors. Whole-study findings and limits: There were around 160 TCR beta chains listed as cytomegalovirus-associated. Several of the most significant clusters appeared, in a later analysis, to be linked to common viral pathogens.

The PCR had 60 Vbeta and 13 Jbeta primers. Sequencing was performed with immunoSEQ multiplex PCR; in TCRdb, only in-frame clones are kept and a portion is missing. The data contain around 120,000 clones, about 80% of them singletons. Regarding donors, all were healthy bone marrow donors. Of note for this clone: The antigen is unknown.

With V trimmed by 5 bases and J by 0 bases, 6 bases remained unmatched. From germline, CDR1 is SNHLY and CDR2 FYNNEI. The CDR3 has 15 residues. V usage is TRBV2 and J usage is TRBJ2-7; 8 positions match TRBD1. This TCR came from a human donor in good health. Sequenced: PBMCs. The chain's CDR3 is CASSRDRSSSYEQYF. DNA for the CDR3: TGTGCCAGCAGTAGGGACAGGTCCAGCTCCTACGAGCAGTACTTC.